These 24 T cell receptor beta chains came from one sample sequenced in a study of T cells expressing NK-cell markers. TCRdb derives one entry per CDR3 protein from the 5' RACE reads, leaving out DNA. The sample table includes about 3,400 distinct CDR3 sequences. The specimen sequenced was blood T cells: a sorted CD56 or NKG2C T cell subset, CD4+ or CD8+ T cells, or bulk PBMC T cells (not recorded which). These receptors came from a man aged 18-75 years in good health.

CDR3 protein: CASTLYRAGEETQYF. The chain has TRBV3-1 and TRBJ2-5; TCRdb's D call, TRBD1, is unchecked because there is no DNA. CDR1 and CDR2 (germline): LGHDT, YNNKEL (reference sequence). CDR3 length: 15 residues.

The rearrangement links TRBV3-1 to TRBJ2-5; as DNA is missing, the TRBD2 call by TCRdb cannot be tested. The CDR3 is made up of 14 amino acids. CDR1 is LGHDT, CDR2 YNNKEL, per germline (reference sequence). The CDR3: CASSQGTFQETQYF.

This chain joins TRBV14 and TRBJ2-2. This CDR3 spans 14 amino acids. CDR1 SGHDN and CDR2 FVKESK come from the germline V gene. This chain's CDR3 is CASSRARNTGELFF. The entire variable domain, with the rest obtained from reference TRBV14 and TRBJ2-2, is as follows: EAGVTQFPSHSVIEKGQTVTLRCDPISGHDNLYWYRRVMGKEIKFLLHFVKESKQDESGMPNNRFLAERTGGTYSTLKVQPAELEDSGVYFCASSRARNTGELFFGEGSRLTVL.

V gene TRBV28 combines with J gene TRBJ2-7; TCRdb's D call, TRBD1, is unchecked because there is no DNA. CDR3 length: 17 residues. Germline assignment: CDR1 MDHEN and CDR2 SYDVKM. The CDR3 reads CASRHTSDLPRAYEQYF. Together with reference TRBV28 and TRBJ2-7, the CDR3 gives the full variable domain: DVKVTQSSRYLVKRTGEKVFLECVQDMDHENMFWYRQDPGLGLRLIYFSYDVKMKEKGDIPEGYSVSREKKERFSLILESASTNQTSMYLCASRHTSDLPRAYEQYFGPGTRLTVT.

The chain joins TRBV28 to TRBJ1-2. The CDR3 totals 13 residues. The V gene's germline CDR1 is MDHEN and CDR2 SYDVKM. The CDR3 protein is CATSLGTNYGYTF.

The CDR3 is CASSYRGRTDTQYF. The chain is built from TRBV19 and TRBJ2-3; the D gene TCRdb calls, TRBD1, cannot be checked with no DNA. This CDR3 comprises 14 residues. Looked up from germline, CDR1 is LNHDA and CDR2 is SQIVND (reference sequence).

V gene TRBV7-9 combines with J gene TRBJ2-2. Germline CDR1 reads SEHNR; CDR2 reads FQNEAQ (reference sequence). The CDR3 is 14 amino acids. CDR3 residues: CASSLVIGTGELFF.

The chain joins TRBV5-1 to TRBJ1-2; lacking DNA, the TRBD1 call made by TCRdb goes unchecked. Germline CDR1 SGHRS, CDR2 YFSETQ. The CDR3 sequence is 14 residues long. The CDR3 here is CASSLGPGDYGYTF.

The gene calls are TRBV12-3 or TRBV12-4 and TRBJ2-3; no DNA is available, so the TRBD2 call from TCRdb remains unchecked. The CDR3 loop spans 16 amino acids. The CDR3 reads CASSLLAGGRAGTQYF.

The chain couples TRBV5-1 to TRBJ2-1; with no DNA, the TCRdb D assignment of TRBD1 cannot be verified. Germline V lookup: CDR1 SGHRS, CDR2 YFSETQ. The CDR3 runs to 15 residues. The CDR3 is CASSFGTDSYNEQFF.

The chain carries TRBV6-1 and TRBJ1-2. Germline CDR1 MNHNS, CDR2 SASEGT. CDR3 size: 16 residues. Here the CDR3 reads CASAVTLYFANYGYTF.

The rearrangement joins TRBV27 to TRBJ2-7; TCRdb reports TRBD2, a call that lacks DNA to check it against. Germline CDR1 is MNHEY and CDR2 is SMNVEV (reference sequence). The CDR3 spans 14 residues. This CDR3 is CASMRSLASGEQYF.

The chain combines TRBV11-2 with TRBJ2-3; the TRBD2 assignment by TCRdb is unverifiable without DNA. This CDR3 region has 15 residues. CDR1 is SGHAT, CDR2 FQNNGV, per germline. CDR3 amino acids: CASSGLAGASDTQYF.

This sequence joins TRBV5-1 and TRBJ2-7. The CDR3 has 14 amino acids. Germline V lookup: CDR1 SGHRS, CDR2 YFSETQ. The CDR3 reads CASSPNVPPYEQYF.

V and J are TRBV5-5 and TRBJ2-5; no DNA is available, so the TRBD1 call from TCRdb remains unchecked. This CDR3 region has 13 residues. Germline CDR1 SGHKS, CDR2 YYEKEE (reference sequence). The CDR3 reads CASSLAWGETQYF.

The chain carries TRBV5-4 and TRBJ2-3. Germline V CDR1 and CDR2: SGHNT, YYREEE (reference sequence). This CDR3 region has 12 residues. This CDR3 is CASSTTWDTQYF.

V usage is TRBV6-1 and J usage is TRBJ2-3; TCRdb designates TRBD2, a call that cannot be tested without DNA. CDR3 size: 13 residues. Germline-derived CDR1 and CDR2 are MNHNS and SASEGT. CDR3 loop: CASSPEGHRTQYF.

The chain links TRBV5-1 to TRBJ2-1; TCRdb proposes TRBD1, but this gene call is untestable without DNA. The CDR3 runs 15 residues. Germline V CDR1 and CDR2: SGHRS, YFSETQ. CDR3 sequence: CASRWAGGVYNEQFF.

The chain is built from TRBV12-3 or TRBV12-4 and TRBJ2-2; checking the TCRdb D call of TRBD2 is not possible without DNA. The CDR3 has 18 amino acids. The CDR3 here is CASSPGLAGGRLVGELFF.

The rearrangement links TRBV7-9 to TRBJ1-1; TCRdb lists TRBD1, though no DNA is available to test this call. In germline, CDR1 is SEHNR, CDR2 FQNEAQ (reference sequence). This CDR3 has 13 amino acids. CDR3 sequence: CASSTGQGQEAFF.

The gene calls are TRBV28 and TRBJ2-7; checking the TCRdb D call of TRBD2 is not possible without DNA. The CDR3 is 14 residues long. The germline V gene encodes CDR1 MDHEN and CDR2 SYDVKM. The CDR3 is CASSRGLTSYEQYF.

CDR3: CSAIRQGAAIQYF. The genes are TRBV20-1 and TRBJ2-4; the TRBD1 assignment by TCRdb is unverifiable without DNA. CDR3 length equals 13 residues. The germline gives CDR1 DFQATT, CDR2 SNEGSKA (reference sequence).

This chain joins TRBV20-1 and TRBJ2-1. The CDR3 has 14 amino acids. CDR1 DFQATT and CDR2 SNEGSKA come from the germline V gene (reference sequence). This CDR3 reads CSADDTTSYNEQFF.

In terms of frequency, this clonotype is medium-sized. The chain is built from TRBV27 and TRBJ2-1; TCRdb outputs TRBD2, but without DNA this stays unchecked. Germline values: CDR1 MNHEY, CDR2 SMNVEV (reference sequence). The CDR3 loop spans 15 amino acids. CDR3 sequence: CASSLSLAGVNEQFF.